A selection of T cell receptor beta chains follows, all from one sample in a study of blood T cells in healthy people across ages. MiXCR was run by TCRdb on the 5' RACE reads, yielding one entry per CDR3 protein. The table records 550,000 to 650,000 distinct CDR3 sequences, roughly a quarter of them present only once. The same sample was also used in a study of T cells of mothers and their children.

The specimen was blood. The source is a boy aged 2-15 years in good health. Both conserved end residues are part of each CDR3. A D gene is named only where the DNA matches it firmly. Size is stated for part of the rows, as once, few or many counts, or as a class when the clone is expanded.

v_gene	abundance	j_gene	d_gene	CDR3aa	CDR3nt
TRBV6-6	.	TRBJ1-1	.	CASTHVRTNTEAFF	TGTGCCAGCACCCACGTCAGAACGAACACTGAAGCTTTCTTT
TRBV28	.	TRBJ1-3	.	CASSEGILGNTIYF	TGTGCCAGCAGTGAAGGGATTCTTGGAAACACCATATATTTT
TRBV28	few	TRBJ2-7	TRBD2	CASSRIFTSGGLSYEQYF	TGTGCCAGCAGCCGAATATTCACTAGCGGGGGCCTCTCCTACGAGCAGTACTTC
TRBV10-2	few	TRBJ1-5	.	CATLTGRGQPQHF	TGCGCCACCCTCACAGGAAGGGGACAGCCCCAGCATTTT
TRBV6-4	.	TRBJ2-3	TRBD2	CASSQRGASTDTQYF	TGTGCCAGCTCGCAGCGGGGGGCATCCACAGATACGCAGTATTTT
TRBV19	.	TRBJ1-2	TRBD1	CASSIGGTGHYGYTF	TGTGCCAGTAGTATAGGCGGGACAGGGCACTATGGCTACACCTTC
TRBV5-5	few	TRBJ2-4	.	CASSLETAKLIQYF	TGTGCCAGCAGCTTGGAGACAGCTAAGCTCATTCAGTACTTC
TRBV6-5	.	TRBJ2-4	.	CEGVGSAKNIQYF	TGTGAGGGGGTTGGCTCAGCCAAAAACATTCAGTACTTC
TRBV10-3	.	TRBJ2-3	.	CAISRTGRLTDTQYF	TGTGCCATCAGTAGGACGGGACGACTCACAGATACGCAGTATTTT
TRBV25-1	.	TRBJ2-2	.	CASSEYGFDYGGGELFF	TGTGCCAGCAGTGAATATGGCTTCGACTATGGTGGCGGGGAGCTGTTTTTT
TRBV4-2	.	TRBJ2-7	.	CASRGVAYEQYF	TGTGCCAGCAGGGGAGTAGCCTACGAGCAGTACTTC
TRBV5-1	.	TRBJ2-2	TRBD2	CASSSGLAGSTGELFF	TGCGCCAGCAGCTCTGGACTAGCGGGGTCCACCGGGGAGCTGTTTTTT
TRBV2	.	TRBJ2-7	TRBD2	CASRQGLAVYEQYF	TGTGCCAGCAGGCAAGGTCTAGCGGTCTACGAGCAGTACTTC